These 11 T cell receptor beta chains were sequenced from one sample in a study of cytomegalovirus exposure and HLA in healthy donors. 13 Jbeta primers and 60 Vbeta primers were used for the PCR. Profiling relied on immunoSEQ multiplex PCR, and the TCRdb table lists in-frame clones only, not all of them. Among approximately 170,000 clones listed, around 86% were seen once. The specimen was PBMCs. The receptors come from a middle-aged man in good health and CMV-seropositive.

This chain uses TRBV13 with TRBJ1-1; 10 bases line up with TRBD1. Germline V gives CDR1 PRHDT, CDR2 FYEKMQ (reference sequence). The CDR3 is made up of 16 amino acids. V lost 4 bases and J lost 1; bases outside the gene matches: 6. This chain's CDR3 is CASSWGTGEANTEAFF. CDR3 DNA: TGTGCCAGCAGCTGGGGGACAGGGGAGGCGAACACTGAAGCTTTCTTT.

The rearrangement uses TRBV18 and TRBJ2-2, with 7 bases that match TRBD2. Germline assignment: CDR1 KGHSH and CDR2 LQKENI. Trimming took 1 base from V and 3 from J; bases not matched to a gene: 2. This CDR3 is built from 15 residues. The CDR3 sequence: CASSPQGGDTGELFF. CDR3 in DNA: TGTGCCAGCTCACCACAGGGAGGGGACACCGGGGAGCTGTTTTTT.

This chain joins TRBV5-6 and TRBJ1-3; 8 bases are a match to TRBD1. Germline CDR1 reads SGHDT; CDR2 reads YYEEEE. The CDR3 has 16 residues. The V segment lost 4 bases and the J segment 3 bases; nucleotides outside the gene matches: 9. Here the CDR3 reads CASSHGQGGFGNTIYF. The CDR3 nucleotides read TGTGCCAGCAGCCACGGACAGGGAGGATTTGGAAACACCATATATTTT. The full variable domain, in which reference TRBV5-6 and TRBJ1-3 provide the parts outside the CDR3, is DAGVTQSPTHLIKTRGQQVTLRCSPKSGHDTVSWYQQALGQGPQFIFQYYEEEERQRGNFPDRFSGHQFPNYSSELNVNALLLGDSALYLCASSHGQGGFGNTIYFGEGSWLTVV.

The chain employs TRBV27 and TRBJ2-2; D is unclear. V was cut by 6 bases and J by 6 bases, with 8 bases left in between. Germline assignment: CDR1 MNHEY and CDR2 SMNVEV (reference sequence). This CDR3 comprises 12 residues. The DNA for the CDR3 is TGTGCCAGCAGCTTCGGTGCCGGGGAGCTGTTTTTT. This gives the protein CASSFGAGELFF.

The J gene is TRBJ2-6, the V gene TRBV10-3; D not resolved. The germline V and J ends were trimmed by 11 bases and 12 bases, with 8 bases remaining between them. CDR3 length equals 9 residues. The germline gives CDR1 ENHRY, CDR2 SYGVKD. CDR3 loop: CAARRVLTF. The CDR3 DNA sequence: TGTGCCGCGAGGCGCGTCCTGACTTTC.

The rearrangement links TRBV7-2 to TRBJ2-7; 13 nucleotides line up with TRBD2. CDR1 SGHTA and CDR2 FQGNSA come from the germline V gene. The CDR3 runs 15 residues. Trimming removed 4 bases from V and 3 bases from J; junction bases left unmatched: 3. The DNA for the CDR3 is TGTGCCAGCAGCTACACTAGCGGGGGGGGCTACGAGCAGTACTTC. Its protein is CASSYTSGGGYEQYF.

The chain combines TRBV5-1 with TRBJ1-6; D ambiguous. From germline, CDR1 is SGHRS and CDR2 YFSETQ. The CDR3 loop spans 15 amino acids. Deletions cut 0 bases from V and 7 bases from J, with 11 bases between. DNA for the CDR3: TGCGCCAGCAGCTTGGAAGGGAGCCACAATTCACCCCTCCACTTT. This encodes CASSLEGSHNSPLHF.

The chain recombines TRBV4-2 with TRBJ1-2; D perhaps matches TRBD1 (6 bases). CDR1 and CDR2 from the germline V gene are LGHNA and YNFKEQ. V was trimmed by 0 bases and J by 0 bases, leaving 11 bases between them. The CDR3 is made up of 16 amino acids. The CDR3 DNA is TGTGCCAGCAGCCAAGAGGTTAACAGGGCTAACTATGGCTACACCTTC. Translation: CASSQEVNRANYGYTF.

The chain joins TRBV7-2 to TRBJ2-1; the D gene is possibly TRBD1 (5 bases). Looked up from germline, CDR1 is SGHTA and CDR2 is FQGNSA. This CDR3 comprises 15 residues. Deletions cut 0 bases from V and 1 base from J, with 7 bases between. CDR3 coding DNA: TGTGCCAGCAGCTTAGCGACAGAGTCCTACAATGAGCAGTTCTTC. It translates to CASSLATESYNEQFF. Complete variable domain (other parts from reference TRBV7-2 and TRBJ2-1): GAGVSQSPSNKVTEKGKDVELRCDPISGHTALYWYRQSLGQGLEFLIYFQGNSAPDKSGLPSDRFSAERTGGSVSTLTIQRTQQEDSAVYLCASSLATESYNEQFFGPGTRLTVL.

CDR3 sequence reads: CASSRPDRGTKEQYF. CDR3 coding DNA: TGCGCCAGCAGCCGCCCGGACAGGGGGACAAAAGAGCAGTACTTC. J is TRBJ2-7 and V is TRBV5-1, with TRBD1 matching over 10 bases. Germline CDR1 reads SGHRS; CDR2 reads YFSETQ. V shed 4 bases and J 7 bases; nucleotides not matched to a gene: 11. The CDR3 runs to 15 residues.

V is TRBV28 and J is TRBJ1-5; D possibly corresponds to TRBD1 (5 bases). Trimming stripped 6 bases from V and 4 bases from J, with 10 bases between. Germline V gives CDR1 MDHEN, CDR2 SYDVKM. The CDR3 contains 13 residues. This CDR3 is CASRWGGNQPQHF. CDR3 bases: TGTGCCAGCAGATGGGGGGGAAATCAGCCCCAGCATTTT.